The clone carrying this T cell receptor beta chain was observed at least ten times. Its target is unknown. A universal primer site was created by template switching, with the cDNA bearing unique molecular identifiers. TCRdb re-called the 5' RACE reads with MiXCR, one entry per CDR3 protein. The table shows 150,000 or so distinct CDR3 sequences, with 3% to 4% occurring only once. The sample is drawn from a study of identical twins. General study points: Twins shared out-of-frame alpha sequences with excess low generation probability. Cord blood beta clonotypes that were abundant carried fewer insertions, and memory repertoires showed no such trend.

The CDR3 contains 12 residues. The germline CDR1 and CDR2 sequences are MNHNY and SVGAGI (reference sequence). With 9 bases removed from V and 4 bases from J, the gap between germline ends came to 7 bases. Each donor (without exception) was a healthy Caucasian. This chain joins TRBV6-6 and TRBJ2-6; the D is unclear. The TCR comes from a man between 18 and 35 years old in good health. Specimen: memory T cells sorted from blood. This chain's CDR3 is CASERGANVLTF. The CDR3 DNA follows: TGTGCCAGTGAAAGGGGGGCCAACGTCCTGACTTTC.